These T cell receptor beta chains were read from a single sample in a study. MiXCR, applied by TCRdb to the 5' RACE reads, yields one record per CDR3 protein. The sample lists hundreds of distinct CDR3 sequences, about 7.8% occurring once. The source material was effector memory T cells from blood PBMCs. Every receptor here comes from a male donor with HIV. CDR3s include the opening cysteine and the closing phenylalanine or tryptophan. Each record gives: CDR3 length, J gene, clone size, V gene, D gene, CDR3 protein, CDR3 DNA. D genes are given only for firm matches. Rows give clone size only sometimes, using once, few, many, or a class for an expanded clone.

len: 13
j_gene: TRBJ1-5
abundance: few
v_gene: TRBV11-1
d_gene: .
CDR3aa: CASSSDRNQPQHF
CDR3nt: TGTGCCAGCAGCTCCGACAGGAATCAGCCCCAGCATTTT

len: 14
j_gene: TRBJ2-5
abundance: few
v_gene: TRBV11-3
d_gene: TRBD1
CDR3aa: CASSQGQGQGTQYF
CDR3nt: TGTGCCAGCAGCCAGGGACAGGGTCAGGGGACCCAGTACTTC

len: 18
j_gene: TRBJ2-5
abundance: few
v_gene: TRBV4-2
d_gene: TRBD2
CDR3aa: CASSQEGNAPGGGETQYF
CDR3nt: TGTGCCAGCAGCCAAGAAGGAAATGCGCCGGGGGGGGGAGAGACCCAGTACTTC

len: 15
j_gene: TRBJ2-2
abundance: few
v_gene: TRBV6-1
d_gene: .
CDR3aa: CASTKSGTITGELFF
CDR3nt: TGTGCCAGCACGAAGTCCGGGACAATCACCGGGGAGCTGTTTTTT

len: 15
j_gene: TRBJ2-2
abundance: medium-sized
v_gene: TRBV10-3
d_gene: .
CDR3aa: CAISEGLRNSGELFF
CDR3nt: TGTGCCATCAGTGAGGGCTTGCGGAACAGCGGGGAGCTGTTTTTT

len: 14
j_gene: TRBJ2-7
abundance: .
v_gene: TRBV30
d_gene: .
CDR3aa: CAWSRDTGFYEQYF
CDR3nt: TGTGCCTGGAGTCGGGACACGGGTTTCTACGAGCAGTACTTC

len: 15
j_gene: TRBJ1-1
abundance: few
v_gene: TRBV20-1
d_gene: .
CDR3aa: CSARSIRGEDTEAFF
CDR3nt: TGCAGTGCTAGATCTATCCGGGGGGAGGACACTGAAGCTTTCTTT

len: 16
j_gene: TRBJ1-2
abundance: .
v_gene: TRBV28
d_gene: .
CDR3aa: CASSLLTGTLGYGYTF
CDR3nt: TGTGCCAGCAGTCTCCTCACGGGGACCTTAGGCTATGGCTACACCTTC

len: 20
j_gene: TRBJ1-1
abundance: few
v_gene: TRBV12-3/TRBV12-4
d_gene: TRBD1
CDR3aa: CASSLGAGLVRGTGVTEAFF
CDR3nt: TGTGCCAGCAGTTTAGGAGCGGGGTTGGTGAGAGGGACAGGGGTCACTGAAGCTTTCTTT

len: 15
j_gene: TRBJ1-6
abundance: .
v_gene: TRBV13
d_gene: .
CDR3aa: CASSSHDWDNSLLHF
CDR3nt: TGTGCCAGCAGTTCCCACGACTGGGATAATTCACTCCTCCACTTT

len: 13
j_gene: TRBJ1-2
abundance: .
v_gene: TRBV7-3
d_gene: .
CDR3aa: CASSLNPNRVGTF
CDR3nt: TGTGCCAGCAGCTTAAACCCCAACAGGGTGGGCACCTTC

len: 16
j_gene: TRBJ2-1
abundance: .
v_gene: TRBV7-2
d_gene: TRBD2
CDR3aa: CASSLAITSGHNYQFF
CDR3nt: TGTGCCAGCAGCTTAGCGATAACTAGCGGCCACAATTATCAGTTCTTC

len: 15
j_gene: TRBJ1-5
abundance: medium-sized
v_gene: TRBV12-2
d_gene: .
CDR3aa: CASRLAEDSRQPQHF
CDR3nt: TGTGCAAGTCGCTTAGCAGAGGACAGTCGTCAGCCCCAGCATTTT

len: 13
j_gene: TRBJ1-1
abundance: .
v_gene: TRBV7-2
d_gene: .
CDR3aa: CASSDQWYTEAFF
CDR3nt: TGTGCCAGCAGCGACCAGTGGTACACTGAAGCTTTCTTT

len: 15
j_gene: TRBJ2-3
abundance: .
v_gene: TRBV29-1
d_gene: .
CDR3aa: CSVVGGDSSTDTQYF
CDR3nt: TGCAGCGTTGTAGGAGGAGACTCTAGCACAGATACGCAGTATTTT

len: 18
j_gene: TRBJ2-3
abundance: medium-sized
v_gene: TRBV7-6
d_gene: TRBD2
CDR3aa: CASSLAQVAGGYTDTQYF
CDR3nt: TGTGCCAGCAGCTTAGCCCAAGTAGCGGGGGGATACACAGATACGCAGTATTTT

len: 11
j_gene: TRBJ1-2
abundance: medium-sized
v_gene: TRBV6-2/TRBV6-3
d_gene: .
CDR3aa: CASSYSYGYTF
CDR3nt: TGTGCCAGCAGTTACTCCTATGGCTACACCTTC